These 15 T cell receptor beta chains were sequenced from one sample in a study of T cell changes during pregnancy in multiple sclerosis. The protocol was immunoSEQ multiplex PCR, while the TCRdb copy is restricted to in-frame clones and leaves out a portion. The table shows around 100,000 clones, with 85% to 95% occurring only once. The specimen comprised peripheral blood, sampled in the second trimester of pregnancy. The receptors stem from a female donor with multiple sclerosis, enrolled in a pregnancy study.

This clone was seen once. V usage is TRBV6-6 and J usage is TRBJ2-7, with D perhaps matching TRBD2 (5 bases). Germline V gene data show CDR1 as MNHNY and CDR2 as SVGAGI (reference sequence). CDR3 length: 16 residues. Trimming shortened V by 5 bases and J by 2 bases, and 19 bases separated the two germline ends. The CDR3 loop reads CASSPPPTGRTYEQYF. Written as DNA, the CDR3 is TGTGCCAGCAGTCCACCCCCTACGGGAAGGACCTACGAGCAGTACTTC.

The V gene is TRBV6-5, the J gene TRBJ1-2; 7 nucleotides agree with TRBD1. Germline V CDR1 and CDR2: MNHEY, SVGAGI. The CDR3 is made up of 13 amino acids. Trimming cost V 6 bases and J 2 bases; bases outside gene matches: 3. The CDR3 DNA reads TGTGCCAGCAGGGCGGGACAGAACTATGGCTACACCTTC. Translated: CASRAGQNYGYTF.

The chain has TRBV9 and TRBJ2-5; 7 bases line up with TRBD1. V gave up 4 bases and J gave up 4 bases; unmatched junction bases: 7. Germline assignment: CDR1 SGDLS and CDR2 YYNGEE. This CDR3 comprises 14 residues. CDR3 protein: CASSTPGQIETQYF. CDR3 bases: TGTGCCAGCAGCACTCCGGGACAGATAGAGACCCAGTACTTC.

The chain carries TRBV7-3 and TRBJ2-1; possible D gene TRBD1, 5 bases. Germline CDR1 SGHTA, CDR2 FQGTGA. Trimming stripped 1 base from V and 7 bases from J, with 23 bases between. The CDR3 has 18 residues. The CDR3 DNA sequence: TGTGCCAGCAGCTTAAATTTTCCCAGCCCTCAGGGAAATAATGAGCAGTTCTTC. Translating it yields CASSLNFPSPQGNNEQFF. Variable domain in full (rest from reference TRBV7-3 and TRBJ2-1): GAGVSQTPSNKVTEKGKYVELRCDPISGHTALYWYRQSLGQGPEFLIYFQGTGAADDSGLPNDRFFAVRPEGSVSTLKIQRTERGDSAVYLCASSLNFPSPQGNNEQFFGPGTRLTVL.

The V and J genes are TRBV7-9 and TRBJ2-3; 8 bases are a match to TRBD2. Trimming removed 3 bases from V and 2 bases from J; junction bases left unmatched: 4. The CDR3 has 15 residues. Germline lookup yields CDR1 SEHNR and CDR2 FQNEAQ (reference sequence). The DNA of the CDR3 is TGTGCCAGCAGCTTCCGAGCGGGAGTCACAGATACGCAGTATTTT. As protein: CASSFRAGVTDTQYF.

The chain has TRBV5-4 and TRBJ2-1, with 7 positions matching TRBD1. Germline CDR1 reads SGHNT; CDR2 reads YYREEE (reference sequence). The length of the CDR3 is 12 residues. Losses at the gene ends were 5 bases for V and 7 bases for J; bases not matched to a gene: 3. The CDR3 DNA follows: TGTGCCAGCAGTCTGGACAGGAATGAGCAGTTCTTC. Translation gives CASSLDRNEQFF.

The chain employs TRBV11-1 and TRBJ2-1; 14 bases match TRBD2. CDR3 length equals 16 residues. V was pared by 5 bases and J by 8 bases, with 8 bases of the junction left unmatched. From germline, CDR1 is SGHAT and CDR2 FQDESV (reference sequence). The CDR3, as DNA: TGTGCCAGCAGCCCTAGGGGGACTAGCGGGGGTGATGAGCAGTTCTTC. This sequence encodes CASSPRGTSGGDEQFF.

This chain links TRBV28 with TRBJ2-3; 12 nucleotides agree with TRBD2. The CDR3 sequence is 17 residues long. J lost 1 base, V lost 0 bases, and 2 bases had no gene match. Per germline, CDR1 MDHEN and CDR2 SYDVKM. CDR3 protein: CASSLWTSGSGTDTQYF. The CDR3 DNA reads TGTGCCAGCAGTTTATGGACTAGCGGGAGTGGCACAGATACGCAGTATTTT.

In its sample, this clone was seen once. The J gene is TRBJ1-2, the V gene TRBV10-3; 8 bases agree with TRBD1. This CDR3 is 14 amino acids long. J gave up 6 bases and V 5 bases, and 8 bases lay outside the gene matches. From germline, CDR1 is ENHRY and CDR2 SYGVKD. Here the CDR3 reads CAISQVRGRDGYTF. The CDR3 nucleotides are TGTGCCATCAGTCAGGTCAGGGGGCGAGATGGCTACACCTTC.

The chain combines TRBV27 with TRBJ2-7; D unresolved. The CDR3 has 14 amino acids. V lost 2 bases to trimming and J lost 6 bases, with 14 bases between them. Germline values: CDR1 MNHEY, CDR2 SMNVEV (reference sequence). CDR3 DNA: TGTGCCAGCAGTTTAAGGCGAGGTACCTCCGAGCAGTACTTC. Residues: CASSLRRGTSEQYF.

The rearrangement links TRBV5-6 to TRBJ2-3; a possible D gene is TRBD2 (6 bases). The CDR3 contains 14 residues. Germline-derived CDR1 and CDR2 are SGHDT and YYEEEE. Trimming removed 0 bases at V and 3 bases at J, with 8 bases between. This CDR3 is CASSLAGRTDTQYF. The CDR3 coding sequence is TGTGCCAGCAGCTTGGCGGGGAGGACAGATACGCAGTATTTT.

The chain is built from TRBV19 and TRBJ2-7; D is uncertain. The CDR3 runs to 9 residues. Germline CDR1 reads LNHDA; CDR2 reads SQIVND (reference sequence). V gave up 7 bases and J gave up 7 bases, with 5 bases separating them. CDR3 DNA: TGTGCCAGTAAGAGGGAGCAGTACTTC. This translates into CASKREQYF.

The chain combines TRBV6-5 with TRBJ1-5, with D maybe TRBD1 (6 bases). This CDR3 is built from 14 residues. V lost 0 bases and J 6 bases, leaving 9 bases between the germline ends. CDR1 and CDR2 (germline): MNHEY, SVGAGI. CDR3 nucleotides: TGTGCCAGCAGTTACTCAAGGGGGAGTCAGCCCCAGCATTTT. It translates to CASSYSRGSQPQHF.

The V and J genes are TRBV19 and TRBJ1-1, with 7 bases fitting TRBD1. Looked up from germline, CDR1 is LNHDA and CDR2 is SQIVND (reference sequence). The CDR3 covers 15 residues. The trim removed 7 bases at V and 0 bases at J, leaving 8 bases unmatched. The CDR3 DNA reads as TGTGCCAGTAATCCGGGACAGCGACTGAACACTGAAGCTTTCTTT. Its protein product is CASNPGQRLNTEAFF.

For the CDR3, the DNA is TGTGCCAGCAGCCGGGACAGGGGGGGAAACACCATATATTTT. This sequence encodes CASSRDRGGNTIYF. V and J are TRBV7-2 and TRBJ1-3, with 11 bases fitting TRBD1. V dropped 5 bases and J dropped 4; count of bases not matched to a gene: 1. The CDR3 covers 14 residues. Germline V lookup: CDR1 SGHTA, CDR2 FQGNSA.